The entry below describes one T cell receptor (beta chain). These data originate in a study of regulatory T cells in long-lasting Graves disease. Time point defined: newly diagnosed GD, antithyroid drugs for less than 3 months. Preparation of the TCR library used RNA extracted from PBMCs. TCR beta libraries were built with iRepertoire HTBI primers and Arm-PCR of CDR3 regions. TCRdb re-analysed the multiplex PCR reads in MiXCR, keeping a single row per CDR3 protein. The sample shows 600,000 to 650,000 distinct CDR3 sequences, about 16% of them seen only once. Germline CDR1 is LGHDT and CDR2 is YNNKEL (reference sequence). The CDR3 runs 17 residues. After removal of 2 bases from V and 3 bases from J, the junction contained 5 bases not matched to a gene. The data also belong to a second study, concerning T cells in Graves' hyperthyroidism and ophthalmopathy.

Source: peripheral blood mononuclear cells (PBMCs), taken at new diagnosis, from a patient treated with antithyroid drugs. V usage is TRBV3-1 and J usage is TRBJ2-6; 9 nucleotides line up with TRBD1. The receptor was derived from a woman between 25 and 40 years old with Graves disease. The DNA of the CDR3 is TGTGCCAGCAGCCAACCACAGGGGGCGCTTGGGGCCAACGTCCTGACTTTC. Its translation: CASSQPQGALGANVLTF. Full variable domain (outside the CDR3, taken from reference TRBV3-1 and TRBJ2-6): DTAVSQTPKYLVTQMGNDKSIKCEQNLGHDTMYWYKQDSKKFLKIMFSYNNKELIINETVPNRFSPKSPDKAHLNLHINSLELGDSAVYFCASSQPQGALGANVLTFGAGSRLTVL.